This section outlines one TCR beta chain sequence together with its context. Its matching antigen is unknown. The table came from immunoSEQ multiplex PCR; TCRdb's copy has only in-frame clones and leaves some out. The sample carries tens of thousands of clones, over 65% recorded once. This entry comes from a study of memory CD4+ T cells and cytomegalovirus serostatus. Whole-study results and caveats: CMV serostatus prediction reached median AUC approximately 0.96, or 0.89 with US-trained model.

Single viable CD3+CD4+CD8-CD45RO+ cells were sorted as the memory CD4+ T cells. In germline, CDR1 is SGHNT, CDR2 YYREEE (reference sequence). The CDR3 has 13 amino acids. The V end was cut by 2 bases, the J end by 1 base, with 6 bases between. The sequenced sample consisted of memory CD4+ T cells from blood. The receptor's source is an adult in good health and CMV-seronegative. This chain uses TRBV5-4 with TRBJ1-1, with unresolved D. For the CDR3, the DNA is TGTGCCAGCAGCTTCCCCCCGAACACTGAAGCTTTCTTT. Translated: CASSFPPNTEAFF. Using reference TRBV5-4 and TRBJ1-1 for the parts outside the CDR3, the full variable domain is ETGVTQSPTHLIKTRGQQVTLRCSSQSGHNTVSWYQQALGQGPQFIFQYYREEENGRGNFPPRFSGLQFPNYSSELNVNALELDDSALYLCASSFPPNTEAFFGQGTRLTVV.